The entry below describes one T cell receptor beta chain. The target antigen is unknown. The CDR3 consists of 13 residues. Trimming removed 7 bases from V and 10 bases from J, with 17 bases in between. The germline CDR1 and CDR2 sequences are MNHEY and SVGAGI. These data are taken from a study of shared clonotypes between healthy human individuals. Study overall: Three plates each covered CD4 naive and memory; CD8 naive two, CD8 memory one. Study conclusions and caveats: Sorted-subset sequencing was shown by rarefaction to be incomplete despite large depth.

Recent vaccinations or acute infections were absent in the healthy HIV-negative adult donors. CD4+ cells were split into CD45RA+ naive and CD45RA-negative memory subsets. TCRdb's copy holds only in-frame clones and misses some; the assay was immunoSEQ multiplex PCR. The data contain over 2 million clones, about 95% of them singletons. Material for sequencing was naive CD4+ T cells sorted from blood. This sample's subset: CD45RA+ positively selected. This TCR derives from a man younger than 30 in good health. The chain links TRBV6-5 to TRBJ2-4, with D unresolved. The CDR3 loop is CASTETGLGIQYF. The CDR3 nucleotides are TGTGCCAGCACAGAGACTGGTCTAGGGATTCAGTACTTC.